This passage covers 8 T cell receptor beta chains from one sample sequenced in a study of beta chain features in type 1 diabetes. The investigators reverse transcribed all of the isolated RNA, so they sequenced expressed TCRB transcripts. TCRdb keeps only in-frame clones here, not all; method: immunoSEQ multiplex PCR. Of about 60,000 clones listed, roughly 60% are singletons. The source material was Tregs from blood. These receptors all stem from a woman aged 18-35 years in good health.

This clone has more than one count but fewer than ten. The chain uses TRBV10-3 and TRBJ1-2, with 10 positions matching TRBD1. Per germline, CDR1 ENHRY and CDR2 SYGVKD. The CDR3 is 15 residues long. V shed 10 bases, J shed 6 bases, and the junction held 14 bases outside the gene matches. The CDR3 sequence: CATFDGQGEYHGYTF. In DNA form, the CDR3 reads TGTGCCACCTTCGACGGACAGGGGGAGTATCATGGCTACACCTTC.

J is TRBJ2-1 and V is TRBV5-1; 7 nucleotides agree with TRBD2. The CDR3 sequence is 17 residues long. Trimming at V came to 5 bases and at J to 1 base, leaving 12 bases not matched to a gene. Germline CDR1 SGHRS, CDR2 YFSETQ. This CDR3 reads CASRPTGGFESYNEQFF. CDR3 DNA: TGCGCCAGCAGACCGACGGGGGGTTTCGAGTCCTACAATGAGCAGTTCTTC.

The V call is TRBV7-6, the J call TRBJ2-5, with TRBD1 identical over 10 bases. This CDR3 spans 17 amino acids. Germline assignment: CDR1 SGHVS and CDR2 FNYEAQ. The V gene end was trimmed by 5 bases and the J gene end by 5 bases; junction bases not matched to a gene: 14. For the CDR3, the DNA is TGTGCCAGCAGCGACCTCCTAGGACAGGGGGAATCGGAGACCCAGTACTTC. Its protein product is CASSDLLGQGESETQYF.

The table lists this clone with a few counts. J is TRBJ2-5 and V is TRBV7-9; 8 bases match TRBD1. The CDR3 is made up of 13 amino acids. J was trimmed by 4 bases and V by 4 bases; bases with no gene match: 2. Germline assignment: CDR1 SEHNR and CDR2 FQNEAQ (reference sequence). CDR3 DNA sequence: TGTGCCAGCAGCTCAGACAGGGGAGAGACCCAGTACTTC. It encodes CASSSDRGETQYF.

This sequence joins TRBV5-1 and TRBJ2-7; D perhaps matches TRBD1 (7 bases). The CDR3 sequence is 16 residues long. The germline CDR1 and CDR2 sequences are SGHRS and YFSETQ. V lost 0 bases and J lost 4, with 17 bases in between. For the CDR3, the DNA is TGCGCCAGCAGCTTGGCCGTCAGGGGGGCCCCTTACGAGCAGTACTTC. Translating gives CASSLAVRGAPYEQYF.

The J gene is TRBJ2-2, the V gene TRBV5-1, with 8 bases aligning to TRBD1. There are 15 residues in the CDR3. The germline V gene has CDR1 SGHRS and CDR2 YFSETQ. V trimming: 3 bases; J trimming: 0 bases; junction bases outside the gene matches: 1. CDR3 sequence (DNA): TGCGCCAGCAGCTGGGGACAGGCGAACACCGGGGAGCTGTTTTTT. This codes for CASSWGQANTGELFF. The full variable domain, rest sourced from reference TRBV5-1 and TRBJ2-2, is KAGVTQTPRYLIKTRGQQVTLSCSPISGHRSVSWYQQTPGQGLQFLFEYFSETQRNKGNFPGRFSGRQFSNSRSEMNVSTLELGDSALYLCASSWGQANTGELFFGEGSRLTVL.

The chain carries TRBV4-1 and TRBJ1-2; a possible D gene is TRBD1 (6 bases). Trimming pared 1 base from V and 13 bases from J, leaving 16 bases between. Germline V lookup: CDR1 MGHRA, CDR2 YSYEKL. This CDR3 region has 13 residues. This CDR3 reads CASSQGNRGKVTF. For the CDR3, the DNA is TGCGCCAGCAGCCAAGGAAATAGGGGGAAGGTCACCTTC.

The chain employs TRBV5-4 and TRBJ1-2; D is unclear. Between the trimmed V and J ends, which lost 6 bases and 2 bases, there was a span of 11 bases. The CDR3 is 13 residues long. Germline V gene lookup returns CDR1 SGHNT and CDR2 YYREEE (reference sequence). The CDR3 loop is CASTLPGNYGYTF. The CDR3 region has the DNA TGTGCCAGCACCCTCCCGGGGAACTATGGCTACACCTTC.